This TCR beta chain stems from a study of cytomegalovirus exposure and HLA in healthy donors. A remark on this clone: Antigen: not known.

The CDR3 covers 15 residues. Per the germline V gene, CDR1 is SGHRS and CDR2 is YFSETQ. V was cut by 4 bases and J by 6 bases, with 18 bases left in between. Study-wide findings and caveats: The listing of 160 or so TCR beta chains classed them as cytomegalovirus-associated. Cytomegalovirus status was reportedly diagnosed by the classifier with high sensitivity and specificity.

TCRdb's table, derived via immunoSEQ multiplex PCR, lists solely in-frame clones and lacks some. This sample carries hundreds of thousands of clones, approximately 84% of them seen once, and the ten largest clones take roughly 1.2%. This TCR was recovered from a woman in her 30s in good health and CMV-seropositive. The source material was PBMCs. This sequence joins TRBV5-1 and TRBJ2-3, with TRBD2 as a possible D gene (7 bases). The CDR3 spells CASSETGREGDTQYF. The CDR3 DNA reads TGCGCCAGCAGCGAAACAGGGAGGGAAGGGGATACGCAGTATTTT.